These 25 T cell receptor beta chains share one sample of origin, sequenced in a study of OX40 agonist ivuxolimab in advanced cancers. Profiling relied on immunoSEQ multiplex PCR, and the TCRdb table lists in-frame clones only, not all of them. The table lists approximately 77,000 clones, about 89% of them singletons, with just over 14% in the top ten. The sample was CD4+ or CD8+ T cells sorted from blood, taken in a trial of the OX40 agonist ivuxolimab. The receptors originated from an adult with an advanced solid tumor such as melanoma, head and neck, liver or kidney cancer.

This clone counts as medium-sized. The rearrangement joins TRBV4-3 to TRBJ2-7; D not resolved. Trimming cost V 0 bases and J 0 bases, with 6 bases left between them. CDR1 is LGHNA and CDR2 is YSLEER in the germline V gene. The CDR3 extends over 14 amino acids. CDR3 sequence reads: CASSQDRNSYEQYF. The CDR3 DNA sequence: TGCGCCAGCAGCCAAGATAGAAACTCCTACGAGCAGTACTTC.

The V and J genes are TRBV7-3 and TRBJ2-1; D could derive from TRBD1 or TRBD2 (5 bases each). The CDR3 runs to 13 residues. V was shortened by 4 bases and J by 9 bases, with 13 bases between the two germline ends. The germline CDR1 and CDR2 sequences are SGHTA and FQGTGA. CDR3 sequence (DNA): TGTGCCAGCAGCTCCGAGTTTGGGACTGAGCAGTTCTTC. It translates to CASSSEFGTEQFF.

The chain recombines TRBV7-8 with TRBJ2-1; possible D gene TRBD2, 5 bases. V was shortened by 3 bases and J by 4 bases, with 10 bases between the two germline ends. Per the germline V gene, CDR1 is SGHVS and CDR2 is FQNEAQ. The CDR3 contains 14 residues. The CDR3 protein is CASSFFGVYNEQFF. In DNA form, the CDR3 reads TGTGCCAGCAGCTTCTTCGGGGTTTACAATGAGCAGTTCTTC.

This sequence joins TRBV28 and TRBJ1-2; 9 bases agree with TRBD1. Germline V CDR1 and CDR2: MDHEN, SYDVKM. After removal of 1 base from V and 8 bases from J, the junction contained 5 bases not matched to a gene. The CDR3 length is 14 residues. The CDR3 DNA follows: TGTGCCAGCAGTTTATCCGGGACAGGGCTAGGCTACACCTTC. It translates to CASSLSGTGLGYTF.

The rearrangement links TRBV6-1 to TRBJ1-5; TRBD1 matches 8 bases. Germline V gene sequence: CDR1 MNHNS, CDR2 SASEGT. This CDR3 has 15 residues. V lost 3 bases to trimming and J lost 6 bases; unmatched junction nucleotides: 7. The DNA for the CDR3 is TGTGCCAGCAGTGATACAGGGGGAAGGGGTCAGCCCCAGCATTTT. Protein product: CASSDTGGRGQPQHF.

The rearrangement uses TRBV4-2 and TRBJ2-5, with D possibly matching TRBD2 (5 bases). Germline V gene lookup returns CDR1 LGHNA and CDR2 YNFKEQ. Trimming removed 1 base from V and 5 bases from J, with 11 bases in between. CDR3 size: 14 residues. The CDR3 sequence is CASSQGVGGETQYF. The CDR3 DNA reads as TGTGCCAGCAGCCAAGGTGTAGGAGGCGAGACCCAGTACTTC.

The chain combines TRBV28 with TRBJ1-1; D is undetermined. Germline CDR1 MDHEN, CDR2 SYDVKM. CDR3 length: 13 residues. V was cut by 2 bases and J by 1 base, with 5 bases left in between. CDR3 residues: CASSLEENTEAFF. DNA of the CDR3: TGTGCCAGCAGTTTAGAGGAGAACACTGAAGCTTTCTTT.

The chain carries TRBV20-1 and TRBJ1-1, with D unclear. The CDR3 is made up of 11 amino acids. From germline, CDR1 is DFQATT and CDR2 SNEGSKA (reference sequence). V was cut by 1 base and J by 7 bases, with 7 bases left in between. In nucleotides, the CDR3 is TGCAGTGCTAGAGCGGGTCGTGAAGCTTTCTTT. Protein: CSARAGREAFF.

J is TRBJ1-5 and V is TRBV5-8; D gene unclear. There are 13 residues in the CDR3. Germline V gene data show CDR1 as SGHTS and CDR2 as YDEGEE. V was trimmed by 2 bases and J by 10 bases, leaving 13 bases between them. CDR3 coding DNA: TGTGCCAGCAGCTTCGACCAGGCTCGCCCCCAGCATTTT. This gives the protein CASSFDQARPQHF.

J is TRBJ2-7 and V is TRBV10-1; D is unclear. In germline, CDR1 is WNHNN, CDR2 SYGVQD (reference sequence). The CDR3 contains 11 residues. The V and J ends lost 2 bases and 3 bases respectively, with 2 bases between them. The CDR3 bases are TGCGCCAGCAGTGAGGGCTACGAGCAGTACTTC. This gives the protein CASSEGYEQYF.

The table lists this clone with a count of one. This sequence joins TRBV11-1 and TRBJ2-3; TRBD2 agrees at 9 bases. Germline V gene lookup returns CDR1 SGHAT and CDR2 FQDESV (reference sequence). The CDR3 is 16 amino acids. Trimming cost V 5 bases and J 4 bases; bases outside gene matches: 10. For the CDR3, the DNA is TGTGCCAGCAGCCTCACCCAGGGACTAGCCTCAGATACGCAGTATTTT. Its protein is CASSLTQGLASDTQYF.

J is TRBJ2-7 and V is TRBV13; 10 bases are shared with TRBD2. Trimming removed 3 bases from V and 6 bases from J; junction bases left unmatched: 5. The CDR3 is 14 amino acids. Germline V lookup: CDR1 PRHDT, CDR2 FYEKMQ (reference sequence). The CDR3 bases are TGTGCCAGCAGCTTGGGACTAGCGAATACCGAGCAGTACTTC. Its translation is CASSLGLANTEQYF.

The gene calls are TRBV4-1 and TRBJ2-7; the match to TRBD2 covers 10 bases. V lost 3 bases and J lost 2; bases outside the gene matches: 4. The CDR3 is 15 amino acids. The germline gives CDR1 MGHRA, CDR2 YSYEKL. CDR3 protein: CASSHLAGEAYEQYF. For the CDR3, the DNA is TGCGCCAGCAGCCACCTAGCGGGAGAGGCCTACGAGCAGTACTTC.

This clone was seen once. V and J are TRBV27 and TRBJ2-7, with no clear D. Germline assignment: CDR1 MNHEY and CDR2 SMNVEV (reference sequence). CDR3 size: 13 residues. Trimming pared 3 bases from V and 0 bases from J, leaving 6 bases between. CDR3 loop: CASSFRSSYEQYF. DNA for the CDR3: TGTGCCAGCAGTTTCCGCAGCTCCTACGAGCAGTACTTC.

This chain connects TRBV28 to TRBJ2-7, with 7 bases that match TRBD2. Germline CDR1 is MDHEN and CDR2 is SYDVKM. The CDR3 covers 15 residues. V shed 2 bases, J shed 6 bases, and the junction held 10 bases outside the gene matches. The CDR3 region is CASSLGLDKRLEQYF. CDR3 sequence (DNA): TGTGCCAGCAGTTTAGGACTAGATAAACGGCTCGAGCAGTACTTC.

This rearrangement joins TRBV10-3 to TRBJ2-1; 12 bases are a match to TRBD2. CDR1 and CDR2 (germline): ENHRY, SYGVKD. This CDR3 has 16 amino acids. The J segment lost 6 bases and the V segment lost 0 bases, leaving 3 bases of the junction unmatched. The CDR3 loop reads CAISESETSGSNEQFF. In nucleotides, the CDR3 is TGTGCCATCAGTGAGTCGGAGACTAGCGGGAGCAATGAGCAGTTCTTC.

The rearrangement links TRBV7-2 to TRBJ2-7; the D is unclear. In germline, CDR1 is SGHTA, CDR2 FQGNSA. With 2 bases removed from V and 3 bases from J, the gap between germline ends came to 8 bases. This CDR3 region has 13 residues. CDR3 in DNA: TGTGCCAGCAGCTTAAGCACGAACTACGAGCAGTACTTC. Encoded protein: CASSLSTNYEQYF.

This chain connects TRBV5-4 to TRBJ2-1, with 7 bases identical to TRBD1. CDR1 is SGHNT, CDR2 YYREEE, per germline (reference sequence). This CDR3 has 15 amino acids. V was pared by 0 bases and J by 1 base, with 1 base of the junction left unmatched. Written as DNA, the CDR3 is TGTGCCAGCAGCTTGGTGGACAGGTCCTACAATGAGCAGTTCTTC. Protein: CASSLVDRSYNEQFF. Full variable domain (rest looked up from reference TRBV5-4 and TRBJ2-1): ETGVTQSPTHLIKTRGQQVTLRCSSQSGHNTVSWYQQALGQGPQFIFQYYREEENGRGNFPPRFSGLQFPNYSSELNVNALELDDSALYLCASSLVDRSYNEQFFGPGTRLTVL.

V is TRBV28 and J is TRBJ2-3, with 12 bases fitting TRBD2. Germline assignment: CDR1 MDHEN and CDR2 SYDVKM. The V gene end was trimmed by 5 bases and the J gene end by 1 base; junction bases not matched to a gene: 13. The CDR3 consists of 19 residues. The CDR3 region is CASSDRYLAGGRGTDTQYF. CDR3 nucleotide sequence: TGTGCCAGCAGTGACCGGTACCTAGCGGGAGGGCGCGGCACAGATACGCAGTATTTT.

This chain connects TRBV7-2 to TRBJ1-2; 7 nucleotides agree with TRBD1. Germline V lookup: CDR1 SGHTA, CDR2 FQGNSA. V gave up 5 bases and J gave up 3 bases; unmatched junction bases: 9. The CDR3 runs to 15 residues. The chain's CDR3 is CASSITRGGDYGYTF. The CDR3 nucleotides read TGTGCCAGCAGCATAACCAGGGGGGGAGACTATGGCTACACCTTC. Together with reference TRBV7-2 and TRBJ1-2, the CDR3 gives the full variable domain: GAGVSQSPSNKVTEKGKDVELRCDPISGHTALYWYRQSLGQGLEFLIYFQGNSAPDKSGLPSDRFSAERTGGSVSTLTIQRTQQEDSAVYLCASSITRGGDYGYTFGSGTRLTVV.

The V gene is TRBV14, the J gene TRBJ2-1, with TRBD2 matching over 7 bases. CDR1 and CDR2 (germline): SGHDN, FVKESK. The CDR3 consists of 17 residues. The V and J ends lost 4 bases and 5 bases, in that order; junction bases with no gene match: 14. The CDR3 region has the DNA TGTGCCAGCAGCCCCCGGGCGGGGGTTTCTCTACACAATGAGCAGTTCTTC. This gives the protein CASSPRAGVSLHNEQFF.

This clone has just one count. CDR3 sequence (DNA): TGTGCCAGCAGTGATTGGGGGAATAGCAATCAGCCCCAGCATTTT. It codes for CASSDWGNSNQPQHF. The rearrangement uses TRBV2 and TRBJ1-5; TRBD1 is a possible D gene (5 bases). CDR1 and CDR2 (germline): SNHLY, FYNNEI. V lost 3 bases and J lost 0, with 9 bases in between. The length of the CDR3 is 15 residues.

The chain recombines TRBV27 with TRBJ2-7; 7 nucleotides agree with TRBD2. V was pared by 9 bases and J by 4 bases, with 15 bases of the junction left unmatched. CDR1 is MNHEY, CDR2 SMNVEV, per germline (reference sequence). This CDR3 comprises 15 residues. The CDR3 coding sequence is TGTGCCAGTACGACCAGGGCGGGAGTTCCATACGAGCAGTACTTC. It codes for CASTTRAGVPYEQYF.

The rearrangement uses TRBV11-2 and TRBJ1-5; no clear D gene. This CDR3 has 13 residues. CDR1 SGHAT and CDR2 FQNNGV come from the germline V gene. Trimming shortened V by 5 bases and J by 0 bases, and 5 bases separated the two germline ends. The CDR3: CASSPGSNQPQHF. CDR3 DNA: TGTGCCAGCAGCCCAGGTAGCAATCAGCCCCAGCATTTT.

J is TRBJ1-5 and V is TRBV7-2; D remains ambiguous. The CDR3 spans 15 residues. The V and J ends lost 5 bases and 0 bases respectively, with 11 bases between them. Germline V gene lookup returns CDR1 SGHTA and CDR2 FQGNSA. The CDR3, as DNA: TGTGCCAGCAGCGTCAGTGGGTATAGCAATCAGCCCCAGCATTTT. Translation gives CASSVSGYSNQPQHF.